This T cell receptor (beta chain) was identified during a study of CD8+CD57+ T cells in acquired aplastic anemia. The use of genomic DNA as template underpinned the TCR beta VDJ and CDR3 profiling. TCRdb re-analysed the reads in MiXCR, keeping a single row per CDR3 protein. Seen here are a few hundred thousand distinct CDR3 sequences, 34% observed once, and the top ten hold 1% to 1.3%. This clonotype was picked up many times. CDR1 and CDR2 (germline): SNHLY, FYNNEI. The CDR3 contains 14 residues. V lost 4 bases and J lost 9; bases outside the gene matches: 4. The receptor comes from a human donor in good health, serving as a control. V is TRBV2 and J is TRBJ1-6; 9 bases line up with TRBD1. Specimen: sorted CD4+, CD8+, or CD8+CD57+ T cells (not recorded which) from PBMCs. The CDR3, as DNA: TGTGCCAGCAGTGCGGACAGGGGTGCTTCACCCCTCCACTTT. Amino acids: CASSADRGASPLHF.